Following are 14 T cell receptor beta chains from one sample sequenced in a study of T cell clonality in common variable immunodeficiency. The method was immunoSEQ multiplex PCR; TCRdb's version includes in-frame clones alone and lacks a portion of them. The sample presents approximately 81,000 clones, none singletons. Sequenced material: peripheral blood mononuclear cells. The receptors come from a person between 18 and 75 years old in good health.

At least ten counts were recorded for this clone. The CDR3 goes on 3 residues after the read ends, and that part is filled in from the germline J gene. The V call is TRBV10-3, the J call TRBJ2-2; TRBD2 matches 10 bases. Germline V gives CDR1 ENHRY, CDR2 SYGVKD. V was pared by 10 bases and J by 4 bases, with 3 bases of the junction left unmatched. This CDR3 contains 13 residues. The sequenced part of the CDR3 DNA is TGTGCCACGGGACTAGCGCGCACCGGGGAG. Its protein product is CATGLARTGE. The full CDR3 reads CATGLARTGELFF.

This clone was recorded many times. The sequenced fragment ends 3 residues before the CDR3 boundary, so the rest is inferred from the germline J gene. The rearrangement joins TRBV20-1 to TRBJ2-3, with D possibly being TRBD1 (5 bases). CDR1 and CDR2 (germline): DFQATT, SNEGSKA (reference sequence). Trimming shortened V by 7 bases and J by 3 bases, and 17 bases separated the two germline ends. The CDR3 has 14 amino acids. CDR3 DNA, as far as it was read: TGCAGTGGAAAGTGGGCAGGGATAACAGATACG. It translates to CSGKWAGITDT. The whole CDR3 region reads CSGKWAGITDTQYF.

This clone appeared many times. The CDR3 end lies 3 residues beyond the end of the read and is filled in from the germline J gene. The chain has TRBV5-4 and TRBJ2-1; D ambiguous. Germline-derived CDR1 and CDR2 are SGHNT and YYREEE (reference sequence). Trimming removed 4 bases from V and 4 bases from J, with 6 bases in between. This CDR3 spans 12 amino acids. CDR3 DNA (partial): TGTGCCAGCAGCCTAGATTACAATGAG. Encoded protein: CASSLDYNE. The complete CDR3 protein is CASSLDYNEQFF.

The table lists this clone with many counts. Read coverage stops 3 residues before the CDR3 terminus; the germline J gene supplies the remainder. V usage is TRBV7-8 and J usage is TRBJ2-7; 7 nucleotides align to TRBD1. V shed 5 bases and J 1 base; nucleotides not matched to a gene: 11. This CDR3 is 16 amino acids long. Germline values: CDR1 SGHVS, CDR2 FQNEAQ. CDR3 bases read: TGTGCCAGCAGCCGGAAGAGCCCGGGACAGTCCTACGAG. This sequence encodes CASSRKSPGQSYE. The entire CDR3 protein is CASSRKSPGQSYEQYF. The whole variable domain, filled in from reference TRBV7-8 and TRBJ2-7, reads GAGVSQSPRYKVAKRGQDVALRCDPISGHVSLFWYQQALGQGPEFLTYFQNEAQLDKSGLPSDRFFAERPEGSVSTLKIQRTQQEDSAVYLCASSRKSPGQSYEQYFGPGTRLTVT.

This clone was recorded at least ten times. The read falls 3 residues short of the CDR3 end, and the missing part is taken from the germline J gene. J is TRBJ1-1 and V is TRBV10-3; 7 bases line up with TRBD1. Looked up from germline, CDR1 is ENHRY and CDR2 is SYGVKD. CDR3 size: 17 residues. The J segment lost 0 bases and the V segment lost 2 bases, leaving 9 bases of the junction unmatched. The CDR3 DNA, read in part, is TGTGCCATCAGTGAGCCGCCCGGGACAGCACTGAACACTGAA. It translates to CAISEPPGTALNTE. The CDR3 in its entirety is CAISEPPGTALNTEAFF.

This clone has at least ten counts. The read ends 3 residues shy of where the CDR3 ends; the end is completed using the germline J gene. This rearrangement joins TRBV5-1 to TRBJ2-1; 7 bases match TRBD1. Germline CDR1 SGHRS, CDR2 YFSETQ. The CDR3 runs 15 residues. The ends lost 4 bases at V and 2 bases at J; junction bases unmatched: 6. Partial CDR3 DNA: TGCGCCAGCAGCCCTCCTACAGGGGCCTACAATGAG. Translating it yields CASSPPTGAYNE. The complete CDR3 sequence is CASSPPTGAYNEQFF. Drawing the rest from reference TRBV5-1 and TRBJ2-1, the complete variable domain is KAGVTQTPRYLIKTRGQQVTLSCSPISGHRSVSWYQQTPGQGLQFLFEYFSETQRNKGNFPGRFSGRQFSNSRSEMNVSTLELGDSALYLCASSPPTGAYNEQFFGPGTRLTVL.

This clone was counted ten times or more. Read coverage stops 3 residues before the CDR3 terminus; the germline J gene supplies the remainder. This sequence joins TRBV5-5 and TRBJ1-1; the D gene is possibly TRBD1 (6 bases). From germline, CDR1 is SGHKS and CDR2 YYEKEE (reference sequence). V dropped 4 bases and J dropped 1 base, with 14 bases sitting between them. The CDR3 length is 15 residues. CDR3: CASSATTGPNTEAFF. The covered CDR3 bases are TGTGCCAGCAGCGCCACAACAGGGCCGAACACTGAA.

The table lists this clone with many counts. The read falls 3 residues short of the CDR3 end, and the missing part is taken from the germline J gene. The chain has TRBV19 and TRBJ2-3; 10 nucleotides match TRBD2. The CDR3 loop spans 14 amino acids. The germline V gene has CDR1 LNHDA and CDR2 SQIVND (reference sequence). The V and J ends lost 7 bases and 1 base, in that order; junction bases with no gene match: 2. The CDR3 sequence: CASIGTSGTDTQYF. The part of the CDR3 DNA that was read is TGTGCCAGTATCGGGACTAGCGGCACAGATACG. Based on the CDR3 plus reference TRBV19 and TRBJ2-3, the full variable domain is DGGITQSPKYLFRKEGQNVTLSCEQNLNHDAMYWYRQDPGQGLRLIYYSQIVNDFQKGDIAEGYSVSREKKESFPLTVTSAQKNPTAFYLCASIGTSGTDTQYFGPGTRLTVL.

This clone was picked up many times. The CDR3 bases that were read are TGTGCCAGCAGCCCCCGGGTAGCGGGATTCTCCGAG. As protein: CASSPRVAGFSE. The complete CDR3 sequence is CASSPRVAGFSEQYF. The rearrangement links TRBV5-6 to TRBJ2-7; 8 nucleotides line up with TRBD2. The read gets to within 3 residues of the CDR3 end, and the germline J gene fills in the rest. Germline values: CDR1 SGHDT, CDR2 YYEEEE. This CDR3 contains 15 residues. Trimming took 4 bases from V and 6 from J; bases not matched to a gene: 12.

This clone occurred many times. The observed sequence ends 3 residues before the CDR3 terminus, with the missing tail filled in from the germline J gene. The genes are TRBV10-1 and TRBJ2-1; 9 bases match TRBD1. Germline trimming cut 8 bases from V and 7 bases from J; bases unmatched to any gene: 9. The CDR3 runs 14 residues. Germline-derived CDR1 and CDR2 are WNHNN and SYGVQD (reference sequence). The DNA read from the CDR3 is TGCGCCAGCTCTCGGGACAGGGTTGATAATGAG. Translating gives CASSRDRVDNE. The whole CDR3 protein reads CASSRDRVDNEQFF.

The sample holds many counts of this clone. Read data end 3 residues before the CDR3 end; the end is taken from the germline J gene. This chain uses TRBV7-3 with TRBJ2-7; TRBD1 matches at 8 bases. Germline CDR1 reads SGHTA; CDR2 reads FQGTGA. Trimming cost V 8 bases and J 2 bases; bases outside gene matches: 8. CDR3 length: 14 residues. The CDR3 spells CASAIGTGAYEQYF. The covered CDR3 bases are TGTGCCAGCGCGATAGGGACAGGAGCCTACGAG.

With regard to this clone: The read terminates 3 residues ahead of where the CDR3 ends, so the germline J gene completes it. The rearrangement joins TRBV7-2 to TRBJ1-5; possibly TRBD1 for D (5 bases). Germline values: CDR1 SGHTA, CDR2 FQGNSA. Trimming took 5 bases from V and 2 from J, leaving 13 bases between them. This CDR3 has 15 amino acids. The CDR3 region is CASSPTGGGNQPQHF. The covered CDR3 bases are TGTGCCAGCAGCCCGACCGGGGGGGGCAATCAGCCC.

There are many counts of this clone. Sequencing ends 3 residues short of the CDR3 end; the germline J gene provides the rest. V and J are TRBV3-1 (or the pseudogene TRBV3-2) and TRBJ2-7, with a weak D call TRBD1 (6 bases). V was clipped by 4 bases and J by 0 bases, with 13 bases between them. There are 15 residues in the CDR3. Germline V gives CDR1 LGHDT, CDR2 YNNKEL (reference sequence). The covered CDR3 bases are TGTGCCAGCAGCCGGAACCGGGACACCTCCTACGAG. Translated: CASSRNRDTSYE. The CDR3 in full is CASSRNRDTSYEQYF.

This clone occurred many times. CDR3 sequence: CASSLVRRQGTEAFF. The CDR3 DNA, read in part, is TGTGCCAGCAGCTTAGTCCGGCGTCAGGGCACTGAA. This chain links TRBV7-2 with TRBJ1-1, with D perhaps matching TRBD1 (5 bases). Read data end 3 residues before the CDR3 end; the end is taken from the germline J gene. CDR1 is SGHTA, CDR2 FQGNSA, per germline. Trimming took off 1 base at V and 4 bases at J, with 13 bases between the two ends. The CDR3 spans 15 residues.